This section outlines one TCR beta chain sequence together with its context. This clone's antigen is unknown. Base-call qualities are not available, and no considerably larger clone is one nucleotide away. The data originate from a study of cytotoxic CD8 clonotypes in ibrutinib-treated CLL (dated by TCRdb to the early 2020s). As for the study more broadly: The cohort had eleven to twelve relapsed/refractory and around 15 treatment-naive patients; some 17 were IGHV unmutated. Responses were partial in approximately 24 patients and complete in 2; after median about 70 months follow-up, roughly 14 stayed in remission and around 12 progressed. The response samples were drawn at a median of 12 months into treatment, with a range of about 6 to 40 months. An average of roughly 270,000 productive templates and 94,082 productive rearrangements was obtained per sample. Longitudinal samples were obtainable from 26 of the 86 participants in the trial. Cryopreserved peripheral blood mononuclear cells were obtained prior to treatment, at the time of response, and at either disease progression or sustained remission. Patients were still on ibrutinib when every remission and progressive disease sample was collected.

Counted from cysteine to phenylalanine, this CDR3 has 13 amino acids. Only the CDR3 part of the read is kept: 39 bases, read in frame from the first base. Cut back by 3 bases and 5 bases, the V and J ends lie 8 bases apart. The CDR1 and CDR2 encoded by the germline V gene are KGHSH and LQKENI. Each clonotype received, on average, about 10x coverage in deep resolution sequencing performed on a MiSeq, where the target depth lay between 1 in 1 million and 1 in 200,000 T cells. TCR beta libraries were generated with the immunoSEQ hsTCRB Kit. Per the source publication's procedure: Data were analyzed with ImmunoSEQ Data Assistant and ImmunoSEQ Analyzer, with V, D and J genes assigned per IMGT definitions. Clonality was computed as one minus normalized Shannon entropy of productive rearrangement frequencies, ranging from 0 to 1. Only overrepresented clonotypes making up at least 0.05% of the repertoire of each patient were included in the public clonotype analysis. Fewer than 15 repertoires from age-matched healthy donors, obtained from immuneACCESS, served as clonality controls. TCRdb re-hosts the immuneACCESS table, in-frame sequences only. Its copies lack some clones; in the studies checked, an unresolved V gene accounts for under half of them, and the cause for the rest is not known. V, J and clone size are taken as reported in that table, and D and trimming were inferred from the DNA itself. The sample table contains 110,000 or so clones; only one count was recorded for roughly 60% of them. Jointly, the top ten make up 35% to 40% of the sample.

General conclusions and limits of the study: Public clonotypes were rare and either shrank or stayed stable during treatment, and the rise in clonality at ibrutinib response reflected expansion of private clonotypes. At ibrutinib response clonality went up, during sustained remission it held steady, and at progression it dropped back toward baseline. Baseline clonality exceeded that of age-matched healthy donors and correlated strongly with circulating CD8+ T-cell counts. Sampling times were not matched between patients in sustained remission and patients whose disease was progressing, and lymph node repertoires were not examined.

Per the publication, the time point label means: approximately 25 months on ibrutinib. Around 1.8 micrograms of genomic DNA were extracted from cryopreserved PBMCs for TCR beta library preparation. High-throughput TCR beta sequencing was performed on longitudinal blood samples from CLL patients receiving ibrutinib monotherapy. The patients were enrolled in a single-center, open-label phase 2 trial of ibrutinib monotherapy. This receptor chain uses TRBV18 and TRBJ2-1; possibly the D gene is TRBD2, per 6 matching bases. The clonotype was recovered from a human donor with chronic lymphocytic leukemia. This specimen was PBMCs, taken after 24 months of ibrutinib treatment. The DNA sequence is as follows: TGTGCCAGCTCACCGGGACTGAACAATGAGCAGTTCTTC. Its translation reads: CASSPGLNNEQFF.